This entry features one TCR beta chain sequence. The antigen remains undetermined. Amplification used 60 Vbeta primers and 13 Jbeta primers. Using immunoSEQ multiplex PCR, the repertoire was profiled, and TCRdb retains in-frame clones only, with some absent. The sample shows about 140,000 clones, about 85% of them seen only once. This sample was included in a study of cytomegalovirus exposure and HLA in healthy donors. The study's findings and limits: A later analysis found TCR association rates differed by HLA locus, highest for DRB1 and lowest for HLA-C. Immune exposure information comprised only CMV serostatus.

The CDR3 is made up of 13 amino acids. V lost 5 bases, J lost 1 base, and 11 bases lay in between. Germline assignment: CDR1 GTSNPN and CDR2 SVGIG (reference sequence). Sequenced sample: PBMCs. This rearrangement joins TRBV30 to TRBJ1-1; D is possibly TRBD1 (5 bases). The receptor was isolated from a female donor in good health and CMV-seronegative. DNA of the CDR3: TGTGCCTGGTGCCGACAGAGGAACACTGAAGCTTTCTTT. Residues: CAWCRQRNTEAFF.